One sample yielded the 9 T cell receptor beta chains listed below, sequenced in a study of blood T cell repertoires in COVID-19. Profiled with immunoSEQ multiplex PCR; TCRdb holds only in-frame clones, not every one. The table shows 100,000 to 120,000 clones, with 85% occurring only once. The sequenced material came from peripheral blood. The source is a human donor in a cohort sampled during active COVID-19.

This sequence joins TRBV19 and TRBJ2-3, with D possibly being TRBD2 (5 bases). The germline CDR1 and CDR2 sequences are LNHDA and SQIVND (reference sequence). Trimming stripped 3 bases from V and 7 bases from J, with 14 bases between. This CDR3 region has 14 residues. CDR3 region: CASSIGIEGYTQYF. In nucleotides, the CDR3 is TGTGCCAGTAGTATTGGCATAGAGGGCTATACGCAGTATTTT.

The chain uses TRBV11-2 and TRBJ2-1; 11 nucleotides align to TRBD2. Germline CDR1 and CDR2: SGHAT and FQNNGV. J was trimmed by 9 bases and V by 5 bases; bases with no gene match: 9. The CDR3 consists of 15 residues. The CDR3 bases are TGTGCCAGCAGCCCGAATAGACTAGCGGGGCCTGAGCAGTTCTTC. Protein sequence: CASSPNRLAGPEQFF.

The CDR3 reads CSGLLAGGGTGELFF. DNA of the CDR3: TGCAGCGGTCTACTAGCGGGGGGAGGCACCGGGGAGCTGTTTTTT. This chain connects TRBV29-1 to TRBJ2-2; 12 bases are shared with TRBD2. V dropped 7 bases and J dropped 4; count of bases not matched to a gene: 7. Germline CDR1 is SQVTM and CDR2 is ANQGSEA. This CDR3 spans 15 amino acids.

This chain joins TRBV3-1 (or the pseudogene TRBV3-2) and TRBJ2-3; TRBD1 might be the D (6 bases). The CDR3 is made up of 15 amino acids. V lost 1 base and J 2 bases, leaving 10 bases between the germline ends. Germline CDR1 reads LGHDT; CDR2 reads YNNKEL (reference sequence). The CDR3 DNA reads as TGTGCCAGCAGCCAAGGACAGGTACCCACAGATACGCAGTATTTT. Its protein is CASSQGQVPTDTQYF.

V gene TRBV4-1 combines with J gene TRBJ2-3, with TRBD2 matching 7 bases. The CDR3 consists of 16 residues. V shed 0 bases, J shed 1 base, and the junction held 4 bases outside the gene matches. Germline CDR1 reads MGHRA; CDR2 reads YSYEKL. The CDR3 region is CASSQEVTSGTDTQYF. As DNA, the CDR3 is TGCGCCAGCAGCCAAGAAGTAACTAGCGGCACAGATACGCAGTATTTT.

CDR3 in DNA: TGCGCCAGCAGCTTCAGGGGCCCGAACACTGAAGCTTTCTTT. Encoded protein: CASSFRGPNTEAFF. The genes are TRBV5-1 and TRBJ1-1; tentative D call: TRBD1 (6 bases). V was cut by 2 bases and J by 1 base, with 9 bases left in between. The CDR3 has 14 amino acids. From germline, CDR1 is SGHRS and CDR2 YFSETQ. Combining the CDR3 with reference TRBV5-1 and TRBJ1-1 gives the whole variable domain KAGVTQTPRYLIKTRGQQVTLSCSPISGHRSVSWYQQTPGQGLQFLFEYFSETQRNKGNFPGRFSGRQFSNSRSEMNVSTLELGDSALYLCASSFRGPNTEAFFGQGTRLTVV.

The gene calls are TRBV5-4 and TRBJ1-2, with 9 bases lining up with TRBD1. V lost 5 bases, J lost 7 bases, and 12 bases stayed unmatched. Germline CDR1 SGHNT, CDR2 YYREEE (reference sequence). This CDR3 spans 15 amino acids. The CDR3 nucleotides read TGTGCCAGCAGTTCTAGGATGGGACAGGGAAGTGGCTACACCTTC. This encodes CASSSRMGQGSGYTF.

This clone was seen just once. The chain employs TRBV11-2 and TRBJ1-1, with TRBD1 as a possible D gene (6 bases). Germline CDR1 reads SGHAT; CDR2 reads FQNNGV. The CDR3 length is 15 residues. Deletions cut 1 base from V and 9 bases from J, with 18 bases between. Written as DNA, the CDR3 is TGTGCCAGCAGCTTAGCTACAGGGTCGGCTCGGCAAGCTTTCTTT. Encoded protein: CASSLATGSARQAFF.

This sequence joins TRBV5-1 and TRBJ1-4; tentatively, D is TRBD1 (5 bases). V lost 1 base and J 0 bases, leaving 10 bases between the germline ends. This CDR3 region has 16 residues. Germline V lookup: CDR1 SGHRS, CDR2 YFSETQ. The CDR3 reads CASSLLGGPTNEKLFF. The CDR3 DNA sequence: TGCGCCAGCAGCTTGTTGGGGGGACCAACTAATGAAAAACTGTTTTTT.